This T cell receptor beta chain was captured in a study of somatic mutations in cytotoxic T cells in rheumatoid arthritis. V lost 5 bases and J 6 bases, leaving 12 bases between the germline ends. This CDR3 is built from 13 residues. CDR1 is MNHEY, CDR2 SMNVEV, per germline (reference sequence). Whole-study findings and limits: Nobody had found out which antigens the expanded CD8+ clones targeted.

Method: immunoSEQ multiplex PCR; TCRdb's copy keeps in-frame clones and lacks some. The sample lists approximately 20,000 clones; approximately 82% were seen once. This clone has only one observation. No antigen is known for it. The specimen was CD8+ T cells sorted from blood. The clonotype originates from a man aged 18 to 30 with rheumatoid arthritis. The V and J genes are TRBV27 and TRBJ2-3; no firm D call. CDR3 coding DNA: TGTGCCAGCAGTCCGATGTTGGCGGATACGCAGTATTTT. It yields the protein CASSPMLADTQYF.